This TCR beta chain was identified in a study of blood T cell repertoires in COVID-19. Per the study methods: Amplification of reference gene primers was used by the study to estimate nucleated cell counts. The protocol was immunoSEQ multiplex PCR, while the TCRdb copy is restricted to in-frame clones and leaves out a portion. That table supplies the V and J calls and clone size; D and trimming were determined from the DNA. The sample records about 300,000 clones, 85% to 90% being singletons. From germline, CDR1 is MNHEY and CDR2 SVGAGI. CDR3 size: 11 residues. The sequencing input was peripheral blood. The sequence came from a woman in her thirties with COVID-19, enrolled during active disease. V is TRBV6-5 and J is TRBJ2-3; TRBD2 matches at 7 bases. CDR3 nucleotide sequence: TGTGGAGCGGGGTCAGGGGATACGCAGTATTTT. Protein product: CGAGSGDTQYF.